The clone carrying this TCR beta chain was counted a few times. Its cognate antigen is unknown. V was cut by 6 bases and J by 0 bases, with 12 bases left in between. Germline CDR1 and CDR2: MNHEY and SVGEGT. CDR3 length equals 14 residues. This record belongs to a study of response to subunit inactivated influenza vaccine. The study, taken as a whole, reports: Few additional T cells are recruited per seasonal influenza vaccination, authors suggested.

TCRdb analysed the RT-PCR reads with MiXCR anew, one entry per CDR3 protein. Of 170,000 or so distinct CDR3 sequences listed, over 8.5% were seen once; the top ten hold approximately 35%. This clonotype was obtained from a man aged 50 to 69 who received an inactivated influenza vaccine. V and J are TRBV6-2 or TRBV6-3 and TRBJ2-7, with D possibly TRBD1 on 5 matching bases. Sequenced here: CD8+ T cells sorted from PBMCs, sampled 23 months after vaccination. The CDR3 is CASRTDMSSYEQYF. The DNA of the CDR3 is TGTGCCAGCAGGACAGATATGAGCTCCTACGAGCAGTACTTC.